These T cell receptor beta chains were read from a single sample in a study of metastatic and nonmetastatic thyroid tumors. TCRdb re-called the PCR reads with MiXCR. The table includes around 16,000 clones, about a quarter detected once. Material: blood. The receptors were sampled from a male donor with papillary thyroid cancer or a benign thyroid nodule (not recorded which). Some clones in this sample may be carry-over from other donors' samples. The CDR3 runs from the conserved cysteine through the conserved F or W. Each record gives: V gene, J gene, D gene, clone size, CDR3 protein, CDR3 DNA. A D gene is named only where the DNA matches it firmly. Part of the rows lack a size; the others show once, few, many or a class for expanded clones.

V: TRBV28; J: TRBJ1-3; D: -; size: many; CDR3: CASRSGTSNTIYF; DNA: TGTGCCAGCAGATCGGGCACCTCAAACACCATATATTTT
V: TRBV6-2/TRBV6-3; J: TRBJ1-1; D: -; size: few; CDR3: CASSLGDMAFF; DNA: TGTGCCAGCAGTTTGGGCGATATGGCTTTCTTT
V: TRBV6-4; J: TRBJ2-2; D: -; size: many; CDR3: CASSESARGELFF; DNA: TGTGCCAGCAGTGAGAGCGCGAGGGGGGAGCTGTTTTTT
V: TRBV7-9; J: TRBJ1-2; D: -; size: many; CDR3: CASSAANYGYTF; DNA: TGTGCCAGCAGCGCCGCGAACTATGGCTACACCTTC
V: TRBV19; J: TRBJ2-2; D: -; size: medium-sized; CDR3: CASSILGHDTGELFF; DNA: TGTGCCAGTAGTATCTTGGGACACGACACCGGGGAGCTGTTTTTT
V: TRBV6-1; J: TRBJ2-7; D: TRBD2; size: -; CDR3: CASRLARERAYEQYF; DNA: TGTGCCAGCAGACTAGCGAGGGAGAGGGCCTACGAGCAGTACTTC
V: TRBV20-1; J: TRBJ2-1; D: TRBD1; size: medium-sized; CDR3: CSAPGQAGMQQFF; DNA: TGCAGTGCTCCGGGACAGGCGGGGATGCAGCAGTTCTTC
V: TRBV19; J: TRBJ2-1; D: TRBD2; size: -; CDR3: CASSQIAGGDDNEQFF; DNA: TGTGCCAGTAGTCAAATAGCGGGGGGCGATGACAATGAGCAGTTCTTC
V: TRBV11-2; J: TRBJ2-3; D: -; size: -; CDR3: CASSLEVFPTTDTQYF; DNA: TGTGCCAGCAGCTTAGAGGTTTTTCCAACCACAGATACGCAGTATTTT
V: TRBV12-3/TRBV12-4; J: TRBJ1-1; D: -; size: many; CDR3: CASSSRGGWNTEAFF; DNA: TGTGCCAGCAGTTCCCGAGGGGGGTGGAACACTGAAGCTTTCTTT
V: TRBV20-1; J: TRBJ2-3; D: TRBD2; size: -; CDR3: CSAPLLTSGRGDTQYF; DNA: TGCAGTGCTCCGCTGCTGACTAGCGGGAGAGGAGATACGCAGTATTTT
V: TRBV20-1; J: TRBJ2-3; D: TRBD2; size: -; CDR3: CSARDWRAGAITDTQYF; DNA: TGCAGTGCTAGAGATTGGAGAGCGGGGGCTATCACAGATACGCAGTATTTT
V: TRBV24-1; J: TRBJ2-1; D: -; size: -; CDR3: CATSDSKYNEQFF; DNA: TGTGCAACCAGTGATTCCAAATACAATGAGCAGTTCTTC
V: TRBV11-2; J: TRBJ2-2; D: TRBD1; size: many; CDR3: CASSLVSPGGTGELFF; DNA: TGTGCCAGCAGCTTAGTTTCGCCAGGGGGCACCGGGGAGCTGTTTTTT
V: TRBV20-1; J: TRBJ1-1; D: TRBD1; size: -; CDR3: CSARQGEVEYFF; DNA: TGCAGTGCGCGACAGGGGGAGGTAGAGTATTTCTTT
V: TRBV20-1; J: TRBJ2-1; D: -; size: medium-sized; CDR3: CSARDPQYNEQFF; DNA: TGCAGTGCTAGAGATCCCCAATACAATGAGCAGTTCTTC
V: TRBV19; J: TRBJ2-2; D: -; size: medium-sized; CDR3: CASGDWGEAGELFF; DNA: TGTGCCAGTGGAGACTGGGGGGAGGCCGGGGAGCTGTTTTTT
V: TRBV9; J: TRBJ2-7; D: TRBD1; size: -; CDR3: CASSASRDSYEQYF; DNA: TGTGCCAGCAGCGCGTCCCGGGACAGTTACGAGCAGTACTTC
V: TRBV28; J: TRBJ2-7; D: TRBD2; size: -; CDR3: CASRSLAGQTYEQYF; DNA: TGTGCCAGCAGGAGCCTAGCGGGGCAAACCTACGAGCAGTACTTC
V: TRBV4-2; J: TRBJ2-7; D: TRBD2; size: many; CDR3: CASSQDGAGAGKVYEQYF; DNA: TGTGCCAGCAGCCAAGACGGAGCGGGGGCCGGAAAAGTCTACGAGCAGTACTTC